What follows describes a single T cell receptor (beta chain). Its antigen is as yet unknown. Arm-PCR of CDR3 regions with iRepertoire HTBI primers generated TCR beta libraries. Authors' processing steps: The identification of 60 or so TRBV and roughly 14 TRBJ segments was made across samples. TCRdb independently ran MiXCR on the multiplex PCR reads; one entry per CDR3 protein. It is TCRdb's table, rather than the study itself, that gives the V and J calls and clone size. This table has 650,000 to 700,000 distinct CDR3 sequences, about 32% appearing once. Time point here: persistent/refractory GD, antithyroid drugs over 5 years with positive TRAb. Following extraction of RNA from PBMCs, that RNA was used to make the TCR library. This record belongs to a study of regulatory T cells in long-lasting Graves disease. Turning to the study itself: In persistent Graves' disease, antithyroid drugs had been taken for over 5 years and TSH receptor antibodies stayed positive.

Whole-study findings and limits: Newly diagnosed disease favored TRBV20-1 and TRBJ2-1 over persistent disease. Persistent Graves' patients showed less TCR diversity than newly diagnosed patients showed.

The V gene lost 4 bases and the J gene lost 5 bases, with 21 bases spanning the gap. From germline, CDR1 is SGHDT and CDR2 YYEEEE. The CDR3 sequence is 16 residues long. The sample in question was peripheral blood mononuclear cells (PBMCs), obtained when the disease was refractory, from a patient treated with antithyroid drugs. The V gene is TRBV5-6, the J gene TRBJ1-2; D is unclear. This receptor was identified in a female donor with Graves disease. CDR3 residues: CASSRFSDRTAYGYTF. In DNA form, the CDR3 reads TGTGCCAGCAGCAGATTCTCGGATCGAACGGCGTATGGCTACACCTTC.